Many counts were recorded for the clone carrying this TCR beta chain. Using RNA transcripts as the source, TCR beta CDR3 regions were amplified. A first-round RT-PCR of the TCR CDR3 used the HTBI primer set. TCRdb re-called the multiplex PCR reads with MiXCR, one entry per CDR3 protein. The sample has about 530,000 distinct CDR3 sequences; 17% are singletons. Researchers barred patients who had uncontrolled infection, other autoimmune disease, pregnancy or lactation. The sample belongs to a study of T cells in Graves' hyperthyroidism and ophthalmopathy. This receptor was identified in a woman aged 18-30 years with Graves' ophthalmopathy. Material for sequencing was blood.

CDR3 coding DNA: TGCAGTGCCGGACGGGGGGCGGACACTGAAGCTTTCTTT. Translating it yields CSAGRGADTEAFF. The gene calls are TRBV20-1 and TRBJ1-1; tentatively, D is TRBD1 (6 bases). This CDR3 has 13 amino acids. CDR1 DFQATT and CDR2 SNEGSKA come from the germline V gene (reference sequence). The ends were cut back, 6 bases at V and 3 bases at J, with 14 bases in the middle.